One sample yielded the 3 T cell receptor beta chains listed below, sequenced in a study of T cell responses to AZD1222 COVID-19 vaccine. Only in-frame clones appear in the TCRdb table, and some are missing; sequencing was by immunoSEQ multiplex PCR. The sample yields nearly 110,000 clones, roughly 88% seen once. This sample comprised peripheral blood, obtained 28 days after the second AZD1222 dose. These receptors all come from an adult who received the AZD1222 COVID-19 vaccine.

This clone was seen only once. The chain recombines TRBV5-1 with TRBJ1-2; the match to TRBD1 covers 7 bases. CDR1 is SGHRS, CDR2 YFSETQ, per germline. This CDR3 is built from 13 residues. V lost 5 bases and J lost 7; bases outside the gene matches: 8. CDR3 DNA: TGCGCCAGCAGTGACAGGGTCTCAGCTGGCTACACCTTC. Translation gives CASSDRVSAGYTF.

A single count supports this clone. The chain has TRBV7-9 and TRBJ2-1; TRBD2 matches 8 bases. Unmatched junction bases numbered 3, after V lost 1 base and J lost 4 bases. The CDR3 contains 15 residues. In germline, CDR1 is SEHNR, CDR2 FQNEAQ (reference sequence). The CDR3 region is CASSLVLADYNEQFF. In DNA form, the CDR3 reads TGTGCCAGCAGCTTAGTACTAGCGGATTACAATGAGCAGTTCTTC.

The rearrangement joins TRBV14 to TRBJ1-2; the match to TRBD1 covers 8 bases. Germline-derived CDR1 and CDR2 are SGHDN and FVKESK. The CDR3 is 13 amino acids. Germline trimming cut 2 bases from V and 9 bases from J; bases unmatched to any gene: 5. CDR3 sequence reads: CASSQQGAVRYTF. The CDR3 nucleotides are TGTGCCAGCAGCCAACAGGGGGCGGTTCGCTACACCTTC.